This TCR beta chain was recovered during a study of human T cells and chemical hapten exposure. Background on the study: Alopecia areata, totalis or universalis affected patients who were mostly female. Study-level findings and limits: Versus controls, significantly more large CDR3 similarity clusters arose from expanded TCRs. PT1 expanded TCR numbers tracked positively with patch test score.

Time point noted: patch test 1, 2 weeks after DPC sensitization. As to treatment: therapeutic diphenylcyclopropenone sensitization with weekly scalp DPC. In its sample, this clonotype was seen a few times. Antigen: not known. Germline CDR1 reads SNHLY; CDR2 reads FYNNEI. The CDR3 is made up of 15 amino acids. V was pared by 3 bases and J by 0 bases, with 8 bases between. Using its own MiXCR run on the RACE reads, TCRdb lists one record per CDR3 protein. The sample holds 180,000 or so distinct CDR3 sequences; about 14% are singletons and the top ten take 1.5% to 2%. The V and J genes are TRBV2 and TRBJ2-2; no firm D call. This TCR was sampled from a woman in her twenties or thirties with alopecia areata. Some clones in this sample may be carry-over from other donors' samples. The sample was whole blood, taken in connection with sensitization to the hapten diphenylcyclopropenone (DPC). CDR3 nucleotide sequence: TGTGCCAGCAGTGATTCTCCAGCGAACACCGGGGAGCTGTTTTTT. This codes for CASSDSPANTGELFF.